The 25 T cell receptor beta chains listed next were all sequenced from one sample in a study of cytomegalovirus exposure and HLA in healthy donors. Repertoires were generated with immunoSEQ multiplex PCR, while TCRdb's copy carries only in-frame clones and drops some. The sample records 200,000 to 250,000 clones, around nine tenths being singletons. Sequenced input: PBMCs. The receptors derive from a woman under 30 in good health and CMV-seronegative.

V is TRBV30 and J is TRBJ1-2; possible D gene TRBD1, 5 bases. Between the trimmed V and J ends, which lost 2 bases and 6 bases, there was a span of 13 bases. Germline lookup yields CDR1 GTSNPN and CDR2 SVGIG (reference sequence). The CDR3 runs 13 residues. The CDR3 spells CAWSPFRENGYTF. CDR3 DNA: TGTGCCTGGAGTCCCTTCAGGGAAAATGGCTACACCTTC.

CDR3 loop: CASSVPASGYEQYF. The CDR3 region has the DNA TGTGCCAGTAGTGTCCCCGCGTCGGGCTACGAGCAGTACTTC. This sequence joins TRBV19 and TRBJ2-7, with D unresolved. The CDR3 totals 14 residues. Trimming stripped 5 bases from V and 3 bases from J, with 14 bases between. In germline, CDR1 is LNHDA, CDR2 SQIVND (reference sequence).

The rearrangement uses TRBV9 and TRBJ2-3; 10 nucleotides align to TRBD1. CDR3 length: 15 residues. Germline assignment: CDR1 SGDLS and CDR2 YYNGEE. V shed 2 bases, J shed 5 bases, and the junction held 5 bases outside the gene matches. Here the CDR3 DNA reads TGTGCCAGCAGCGTTAAGGGACAGGGGAAAGATACGCAGTATTTT. Protein product: CASSVKGQGKDTQYF.

V usage is TRBV5-1 and J usage is TRBJ2-1, with D uncertain. From germline, CDR1 is SGHRS and CDR2 YFSETQ. There are 16 residues in the CDR3. V was cut by 0 bases and J by 0 bases, with 10 bases left in between. CDR3 sequence: CASSLELHPSYNEQFF. The CDR3 nucleotides are TGCGCCAGCAGCTTGGAGCTCCATCCCTCCTACAATGAGCAGTTCTTC.

The chain uses TRBV30 and TRBJ2-3; TRBD2 might be the D (6 bases). The V gene's germline CDR1 is GTSNPN and CDR2 SVGIG (reference sequence). The CDR3 spans 14 residues. Trimming left V 4 bases short and J 0 bases short, with 11 bases between. CDR3 DNA sequence: TGTGCCTGGAAACGGGACTCTAGCACAGATACGCAGTATTTT. This codes for CAWKRDSSTDTQYF.

The gene calls are TRBV27 and TRBJ2-6; D might be TRBD1 (5 bases). CDR3 length equals 17 residues. V was clipped by 3 bases and J by 2 bases, with 14 bases between them. The germline CDR1 and CDR2 sequences are MNHEY and SMNVEV (reference sequence). The CDR3 sequence is CASSLATGNPGANVLTF. The CDR3 coding sequence is TGTGCCAGCAGTTTGGCTACAGGCAACCCTGGGGCCAACGTCCTGACTTTC.

The CDR3 sequence: CASSEGTGNIYEQYF. CDR3 in DNA: TGTGCCAGTAGCGAGGGGACAGGGAACATCTACGAGCAGTACTTC. The chain combines TRBV19 with TRBJ2-7, with TRBD1 matching 9 bases. V dropped 6 bases and J dropped 3; count of bases not matched to a gene: 9. There are 15 residues in the CDR3. Germline V CDR1 and CDR2: LNHDA, SQIVND (reference sequence).

The chain carries TRBV29-1 and TRBJ2-3; possibly TRBD1 for D (5 bases). With 6 bases removed from V and 6 bases from J, the gap between germline ends came to 13 bases. This CDR3 has 12 amino acids. Germline CDR1 reads SQVTM; CDR2 reads ANQGSEA. The CDR3 sequence is CSVTQGTDTQYF. The CDR3 DNA is TGCAGCGTCACCCAGGGAACGGATACGCAGTATTTT.

The chain has TRBV11-2 and TRBJ1-1; 9 bases are a match to TRBD1. This CDR3 is 14 amino acids long. V dropped 6 bases and J dropped 7; count of bases not matched to a gene: 9. CDR1 and CDR2 from the germline V gene are SGHAT and FQNNGV. The CDR3 loop is CASRPGTGTLEAFF. The CDR3 DNA is TGTGCCAGCAGACCCGGGACAGGGACTCTTGAAGCTTTCTTT.

The rearrangement uses TRBV6-5 and TRBJ2-3; 7 bases fit TRBD2. The V gene end was trimmed by 4 bases and the J gene end by 0 bases; junction bases not matched to a gene: 7. The length of the CDR3 is 16 residues. Germline CDR1 and CDR2: MNHEY and SVGAGI. The CDR3: CASSSSISGSTDTQYF. For the CDR3, the DNA is TGTGCCAGCAGTTCCTCAATTAGCGGGAGCACAGATACGCAGTATTTT.

This chain joins TRBV23-1 and TRBJ1-2, with 7 positions matching TRBD1. TRBV23-1 is recorded as an ORF, its role being uncertain. With 4 bases clipped from V and 3 bases from J, the junction kept 14 bases outside the gene matches. The CDR3 totals 17 residues. As DNA, the CDR3 is TGCGCCAGCAGTCCTCGGGACAGCAAGAGACTTTACTATGGCTACACCTTC. Translated: CASSPRDSKRLYYGYTF.

This clone is a singleton in its sample. The chain links TRBV28 to TRBJ1-3, with D unresolved. Trimming took 4 bases from V and 0 from J, leaving 10 bases between them. CDR1 and CDR2 from the germline V gene are MDHEN and SYDVKM. The CDR3 consists of 15 residues. DNA for the CDR3: TGTGCCAGCAGTTGGGCGGGGAACTCTGGAAACACCATATATTTT. The encoded protein is CASSWAGNSGNTIYF.

V and J are TRBV5-1 and TRBJ1-1, with 12 bases lining up with TRBD1. V shed 4 bases and J 7 bases; nucleotides not matched to a gene: 14. The CDR3 runs to 17 residues. Germline V gene sequence: CDR1 SGHRS, CDR2 YFSETQ. CDR3 bases: TGCGCCAGCAGCAACCCCCGGGACAGGGGGCGAGTGGGTGAAGCTTTCTTT. It translates to CASSNPRDRGRVGEAFF.

This clone came up once. The chain carries TRBV12-5 and TRBJ2-2; 9 nucleotides agree with TRBD1. J gave up 4 bases and V 6 bases, and 3 bases lay outside the gene matches. Germline V gene data show CDR1 as LGHNT and CDR2 as FRNRAP. The CDR3 runs 14 residues. The DNA for the CDR3 is TGTGCTAGTGGACAGGGGGCAGGCACCGGGGAGCTGTTTTTT. It encodes CASGQGAGTGELFF.

The chain carries TRBV9 and TRBJ1-2; D is undetermined. CDR3 length: 14 amino acids. V was clipped by 4 bases and J by 7 bases, with 17 bases between them. The V gene's germline CDR1 is SGDLS and CDR2 YYNGEE. CDR3 bases: TGTGCCAGCAGCCCCCTGGCGGGGTGGGGTGGCTACACCTTC. Protein: CASSPLAGWGGYTF.

The rearrangement links TRBV29-1 to TRBJ2-1; 14 bases line up with TRBD2. The CDR3 spans 14 residues. Germline loops: CDR1 SQVTM, CDR2 ANQGSEA. Unmatched junction bases numbered 3, after V lost 5 bases and J lost 6 bases. Written as DNA, the CDR3 is TGCAGCGTTTCCGGGACTAGCGGGAGCAATGAGCAGTTCTTC. Protein sequence: CSVSGTSGSNEQFF.

The sample holds one count of this clone. The chain recombines TRBV5-8 with TRBJ1-1; weak D call: TRBD1 (6 bases). Trimming took off 2 bases at V and 7 bases at J, with 12 bases between the two ends. Germline CDR1 and CDR2: SGHTS and YDEGEE. The CDR3 contains 13 residues. CDR3 sequence: CASSFGQLNEAFF. CDR3 coding DNA: TGTGCCAGCAGCTTCGGACAGCTTAATGAAGCTTTCTTT.

V and J are TRBV7-2 and TRBJ2-6; weak D call: TRBD2 (5 bases). V was cut by 1 base and J by 2 bases, with 9 bases left in between. The CDR3 is 16 residues long. The V gene's germline CDR1 is SGHTA and CDR2 FQGNSA. The CDR3 sequence: CASSLEELAGANVLTF. CDR3 coding DNA: TGTGCCAGCAGCTTAGAGGAACTAGCTGGGGCCAACGTCCTGACTTTC.

This rearrangement joins TRBV19 to TRBJ1-2; D perhaps matches TRBD1 (6 bases). Trimming cost V 4 bases and J 7 bases, with 10 bases left between them. This CDR3 is built from 12 residues. The germline V gene encodes CDR1 LNHDA and CDR2 SQIVND (reference sequence). CDR3 sequence reads: CASSTRGSGYTF. The DNA of the CDR3 is TGTGCCAGTAGTACCAGGGGAAGTGGCTACACCTTC.

V gene TRBV6-5 combines with J gene TRBJ2-2; perhaps TRBD2 as D (6 bases). Deletions cut 10 bases from V and 7 bases from J, with 16 bases between. The CDR3 is made up of 13 amino acids. In germline, CDR1 is MNHEY, CDR2 SVGAGI. The CDR3 coding sequence is TGTGCCACCGGGGGAGTGGCGAGCGGGGAGCTGTTTTTT. This encodes CATGGVASGELFF.

This clone was observed a single time. The V gene is TRBV30, the J gene TRBJ1-1; a possible D gene is TRBD1 (5 bases). The CDR3 is 12 amino acids. Trimming pared 2 bases from V and 6 bases from J, leaving 10 bases between. CDR1 and CDR2 from the germline V gene are GTSNPN and SVGIG (reference sequence). The CDR3 reads CAWSRGFAEAFF. The CDR3 DNA is TGTGCCTGGAGTCGGGGGTTCGCTGAAGCTTTCTTT. Variable domain in full (rest from reference TRBV30 and TRBJ1-1): SQTIHQWPATLVQPVGSPLSLECTVEGTSNPNLYWYRQAAGRGLQLLFYSVGIGQISSEVPQNLSASRPQDRQFILSSKKLLLSDSGFYLCAWSRGFAEAFFGQGTRLTVV.

The chain has TRBV4-1 and TRBJ2-1; D is perhaps TRBD2 (6 bases). CDR3 size: 16 residues. V lost 1 base, J lost 9 bases, and 19 bases lay in between. Germline V gene data show CDR1 as MGHRA and CDR2 as YSYEKL. CDR3 in DNA: TGCGCCAGCAGCCAAGGGGGCGGGATTATTCTTGGTGAGCAGTTCTTC. Encoded protein: CASSQGGGIILGEQFF.

The chain employs TRBV27 and TRBJ1-1; the D is unclear. Germline V lookup: CDR1 MNHEY, CDR2 SMNVEV (reference sequence). With 6 bases removed from V and 1 base from J, the gap between germline ends came to 12 bases. The CDR3 sequence is 14 residues long. CDR3 coding DNA: TGTGCCAGCAGGCGCGGGCTTTCGAACACTGAAGCTTTCTTT. Its translation is CASRRGLSNTEAFF.

This clone is a singleton in its sample. V usage is TRBV13 and J usage is TRBJ2-2; tentatively, D is TRBD1 (6 bases). The CDR3 runs 15 residues. V was clipped by 4 bases and J by 6 bases, with 15 bases between them. CDR1 and CDR2 (germline): PRHDT, FYEKMQ (reference sequence). The CDR3 bases are TGTGCCAGCAGCTCACTTGGGACAATCGCCGGGGAGCTGTTTTTT. It codes for CASSSLGTIAGELFF.

This rearrangement joins TRBV30 to TRBJ2-2, with D possibly matching TRBD2 (6 bases). The CDR3 has 15 residues. V shed 5 bases and J shed 0 bases, with 13 bases lying between them. Germline CDR1 GTSNPN, CDR2 SVGIG (reference sequence). CDR3 residues: CAWSGRTTNTGELFF. The CDR3 coding sequence is TGTGCCTGGTCAGGGAGGACAACGAACACCGGGGAGCTGTTTTTT. Combining the CDR3 with reference TRBV30 and TRBJ2-2 gives the whole variable domain SQTIHQWPATLVQPVGSPLSLECTVEGTSNPNLYWYRQAAGRGLQLLFYSVGIGQISSEVPQNLSASRPQDRQFILSSKKLLLSDSGFYLCAWSGRTTNTGELFFGEGSRLTVL.